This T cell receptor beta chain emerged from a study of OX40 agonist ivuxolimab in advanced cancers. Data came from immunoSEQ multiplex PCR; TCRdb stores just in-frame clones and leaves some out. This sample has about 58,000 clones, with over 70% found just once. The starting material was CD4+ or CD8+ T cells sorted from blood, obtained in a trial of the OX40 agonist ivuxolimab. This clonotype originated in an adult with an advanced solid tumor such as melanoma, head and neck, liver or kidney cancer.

The CDR3 DNA follows: TGTGCCAGCAGCTGGGACTTCTACTCCTACGAGCAGTACTTC. Its translation: CASSWDFYSYEQYF. This chain joins TRBV11-2 and TRBJ2-7; possibly TRBD2 for D (6 bases). V lost 4 bases and J lost 0, with 10 bases in between. This CDR3 region has 14 residues. Germline V gene data show CDR1 as SGHAT and CDR2 as FQNNGV. The variable domain in full, completed from reference TRBV11-2 and TRBJ2-7, reads EAGVAQSPRYKIIEKRQSVAFWCNPISGHATLYWYQQILGQGPKLLIQFQNNGVVDDSQLPKDRFSAERLKGVDSTLKIQPAKLEDSAVYLCASSWDFYSYEQYFGPGTRLTVT.